Listed below are T cell receptor beta chains from one sample, sequenced in a study. One entry per CDR3 protein, called by TCRdb with MiXCR from the 5' RACE reads. The sample contains roughly 45,000 distinct CDR3 sequences, 22% of which appear only once. The source material was Tregs sorted from a lymph node. Receptors originate from a female donor with breast cancer. The CDR3 runs from the conserved cysteine through the conserved F or W. Fields, in order: clone size, V gene, J gene, D gene, CDR3 length, CDR3 protein, CDR3 DNA. A D gene is named only where the DNA matches it firmly. Clone size, where shown, is once, few, many, or a class for clones that have expanded.

NA	TRBV13	TRBJ2-7	TRBD1	14	CASSKTGGYYEQYF	TGTGCCAGCAGCAAGACAGGGGGATACTACGAGCAGTACTTC
NA	TRBV28	TRBJ2-7	TRBD2	12	CASSDWGGEQYF	TGTGCCAGCTCCGATTGGGGGGGCGAGCAGTACTTC
many	TRBV10-3	TRBJ2-3	NA	13	CAISETVSDTQYF	TGTGCCATCAGTGAGACAGTTTCAGATACGCAGTATTTT
few	TRBV5-1	TRBJ2-2	TRBD2	13	CASSLSGRRELFF	TGCGCCAGCAGTCTTAGCGGGAGGCGGGAGCTGTTTTTT
NA	TRBV10-3	TRBJ1-2	TRBD1	10	CAISEWGTGF	TGTGCCATCAGTGAGTGGGGGACAGGCTTC
NA	TRBV30	TRBJ2-7	TRBD2	14	CAWSGGVTTGEQYF	TGTGCCTGGAGCGGGGGGGTTACGACGGGCGAGCAGTACTTC
many	TRBV29-1	TRBJ2-2	NA	14	CSVSTRGDTGELFF	TGCAGCGTTTCGACTAGGGGAGACACCGGGGAGCTGTTTTTT
many	TRBV10-3	TRBJ2-5	NA	11	CAISDKGTQYF	TGTGCCATCAGTGACAAGGGGACCCAGTACTTC
NA	TRBV12-3/TRBV12-4	TRBJ2-7	NA	14	CASSLAWRGDEQYF	TGCGCCAGCAGTTTAGCGTGGAGGGGAGACGAGCAGTACTTC
NA	TRBV6-6	TRBJ1-2	TRBD1	15	CASSYGTGVSSGYTF	TGTGCCAGCAGCTATGGGACAGGGGTGAGCTCTGGCTACACCTTC
few	TRBV6-1	TRBJ1-5	NA	13	CASSEVRNQPQHF	TGTGCCAGCAGTGAAGTGCGCAATCAGCCCCAGCATTTT
few	TRBV20-1	TRBJ2-7	TRBD1	15	CSARSEDRGPYEQYF	TGCAGTGCTAGATCAGAGGACAGGGGGCCCTACGAGCAGTACTTC
many	TRBV7-9	TRBJ1-2	NA	14	CASSLVEGQDGYTF	TGTGCCAGCAGCTTAGTGGAAGGTCAGGATGGCTACACCTTC
many	TRBV10-1	TRBJ2-7	NA	14	CASSEVTTLDEQYF	TGCGCCAGCAGTGAGGTGACTACCCTTGACGAGCAGTACTTC
many	TRBV4-2	TRBJ1-2	NA	15	CASSQDSDSYYGYTF	TGTGCCAGCAGCCAAGATAGTGACAGCTACTATGGCTACACCTTC
NA	TRBV21-1	TRBJ1-6	NA	14	CASSTRTGHSPLHF	TGTGCCAGCAGCACAAGGACAGGGCACTCACCCCTCCACTTT
medium-sized	TRBV27	TRBJ2-5	NA	14	CASSFVGEGETQYF	TGTGCCAGCAGTTTTGTAGGGGAAGGGGAGACCCAGTACTTC
many	TRBV5-5	TRBJ1-3	NA	14	CASSYGGFGNTIYF	TGTGCCAGCAGCTACGGGGGATTTGGAAACACCATATATTTT
many	TRBV13	TRBJ1-2	NA	15	CASSSYWVTNYGYTF	TGTGCCAGCAGCTCATATTGGGTTACTAACTATGGCTACACCTTC
NA	TRBV7-9	TRBJ2-2	NA	15	CASSVQDFNTGELFF	TGTGCCAGCAGCGTACAGGATTTCAACACCGGGGAGCTGTTTTTT
NA	TRBV12-3/TRBV12-4	TRBJ2-3	NA	13	CASGQSSTDTQYF	TGTGCCAGCGGTCAGTCTAGCACAGATACGCAGTATTTT
few	TRBV7-6	TRBJ2-7	NA	14	CASSLRPLIGEQYF	TGTGCCAGCAGCCTGCGACCCCTTATCGGCGAGCAGTACTTC
many	TRBV5-1	TRBJ1-2	NA	15	CASSLIRTDYYGYTF	TGCGCCAGCAGCTTAATCAGGACAGATTACTATGGCTACACCTTC
many	TRBV7-9	TRBJ1-6	NA	14	CASSLMAENSPLHF	TGTGCCAGCAGCTTAATGGCAGAAAATTCACCCCTCCACTTT